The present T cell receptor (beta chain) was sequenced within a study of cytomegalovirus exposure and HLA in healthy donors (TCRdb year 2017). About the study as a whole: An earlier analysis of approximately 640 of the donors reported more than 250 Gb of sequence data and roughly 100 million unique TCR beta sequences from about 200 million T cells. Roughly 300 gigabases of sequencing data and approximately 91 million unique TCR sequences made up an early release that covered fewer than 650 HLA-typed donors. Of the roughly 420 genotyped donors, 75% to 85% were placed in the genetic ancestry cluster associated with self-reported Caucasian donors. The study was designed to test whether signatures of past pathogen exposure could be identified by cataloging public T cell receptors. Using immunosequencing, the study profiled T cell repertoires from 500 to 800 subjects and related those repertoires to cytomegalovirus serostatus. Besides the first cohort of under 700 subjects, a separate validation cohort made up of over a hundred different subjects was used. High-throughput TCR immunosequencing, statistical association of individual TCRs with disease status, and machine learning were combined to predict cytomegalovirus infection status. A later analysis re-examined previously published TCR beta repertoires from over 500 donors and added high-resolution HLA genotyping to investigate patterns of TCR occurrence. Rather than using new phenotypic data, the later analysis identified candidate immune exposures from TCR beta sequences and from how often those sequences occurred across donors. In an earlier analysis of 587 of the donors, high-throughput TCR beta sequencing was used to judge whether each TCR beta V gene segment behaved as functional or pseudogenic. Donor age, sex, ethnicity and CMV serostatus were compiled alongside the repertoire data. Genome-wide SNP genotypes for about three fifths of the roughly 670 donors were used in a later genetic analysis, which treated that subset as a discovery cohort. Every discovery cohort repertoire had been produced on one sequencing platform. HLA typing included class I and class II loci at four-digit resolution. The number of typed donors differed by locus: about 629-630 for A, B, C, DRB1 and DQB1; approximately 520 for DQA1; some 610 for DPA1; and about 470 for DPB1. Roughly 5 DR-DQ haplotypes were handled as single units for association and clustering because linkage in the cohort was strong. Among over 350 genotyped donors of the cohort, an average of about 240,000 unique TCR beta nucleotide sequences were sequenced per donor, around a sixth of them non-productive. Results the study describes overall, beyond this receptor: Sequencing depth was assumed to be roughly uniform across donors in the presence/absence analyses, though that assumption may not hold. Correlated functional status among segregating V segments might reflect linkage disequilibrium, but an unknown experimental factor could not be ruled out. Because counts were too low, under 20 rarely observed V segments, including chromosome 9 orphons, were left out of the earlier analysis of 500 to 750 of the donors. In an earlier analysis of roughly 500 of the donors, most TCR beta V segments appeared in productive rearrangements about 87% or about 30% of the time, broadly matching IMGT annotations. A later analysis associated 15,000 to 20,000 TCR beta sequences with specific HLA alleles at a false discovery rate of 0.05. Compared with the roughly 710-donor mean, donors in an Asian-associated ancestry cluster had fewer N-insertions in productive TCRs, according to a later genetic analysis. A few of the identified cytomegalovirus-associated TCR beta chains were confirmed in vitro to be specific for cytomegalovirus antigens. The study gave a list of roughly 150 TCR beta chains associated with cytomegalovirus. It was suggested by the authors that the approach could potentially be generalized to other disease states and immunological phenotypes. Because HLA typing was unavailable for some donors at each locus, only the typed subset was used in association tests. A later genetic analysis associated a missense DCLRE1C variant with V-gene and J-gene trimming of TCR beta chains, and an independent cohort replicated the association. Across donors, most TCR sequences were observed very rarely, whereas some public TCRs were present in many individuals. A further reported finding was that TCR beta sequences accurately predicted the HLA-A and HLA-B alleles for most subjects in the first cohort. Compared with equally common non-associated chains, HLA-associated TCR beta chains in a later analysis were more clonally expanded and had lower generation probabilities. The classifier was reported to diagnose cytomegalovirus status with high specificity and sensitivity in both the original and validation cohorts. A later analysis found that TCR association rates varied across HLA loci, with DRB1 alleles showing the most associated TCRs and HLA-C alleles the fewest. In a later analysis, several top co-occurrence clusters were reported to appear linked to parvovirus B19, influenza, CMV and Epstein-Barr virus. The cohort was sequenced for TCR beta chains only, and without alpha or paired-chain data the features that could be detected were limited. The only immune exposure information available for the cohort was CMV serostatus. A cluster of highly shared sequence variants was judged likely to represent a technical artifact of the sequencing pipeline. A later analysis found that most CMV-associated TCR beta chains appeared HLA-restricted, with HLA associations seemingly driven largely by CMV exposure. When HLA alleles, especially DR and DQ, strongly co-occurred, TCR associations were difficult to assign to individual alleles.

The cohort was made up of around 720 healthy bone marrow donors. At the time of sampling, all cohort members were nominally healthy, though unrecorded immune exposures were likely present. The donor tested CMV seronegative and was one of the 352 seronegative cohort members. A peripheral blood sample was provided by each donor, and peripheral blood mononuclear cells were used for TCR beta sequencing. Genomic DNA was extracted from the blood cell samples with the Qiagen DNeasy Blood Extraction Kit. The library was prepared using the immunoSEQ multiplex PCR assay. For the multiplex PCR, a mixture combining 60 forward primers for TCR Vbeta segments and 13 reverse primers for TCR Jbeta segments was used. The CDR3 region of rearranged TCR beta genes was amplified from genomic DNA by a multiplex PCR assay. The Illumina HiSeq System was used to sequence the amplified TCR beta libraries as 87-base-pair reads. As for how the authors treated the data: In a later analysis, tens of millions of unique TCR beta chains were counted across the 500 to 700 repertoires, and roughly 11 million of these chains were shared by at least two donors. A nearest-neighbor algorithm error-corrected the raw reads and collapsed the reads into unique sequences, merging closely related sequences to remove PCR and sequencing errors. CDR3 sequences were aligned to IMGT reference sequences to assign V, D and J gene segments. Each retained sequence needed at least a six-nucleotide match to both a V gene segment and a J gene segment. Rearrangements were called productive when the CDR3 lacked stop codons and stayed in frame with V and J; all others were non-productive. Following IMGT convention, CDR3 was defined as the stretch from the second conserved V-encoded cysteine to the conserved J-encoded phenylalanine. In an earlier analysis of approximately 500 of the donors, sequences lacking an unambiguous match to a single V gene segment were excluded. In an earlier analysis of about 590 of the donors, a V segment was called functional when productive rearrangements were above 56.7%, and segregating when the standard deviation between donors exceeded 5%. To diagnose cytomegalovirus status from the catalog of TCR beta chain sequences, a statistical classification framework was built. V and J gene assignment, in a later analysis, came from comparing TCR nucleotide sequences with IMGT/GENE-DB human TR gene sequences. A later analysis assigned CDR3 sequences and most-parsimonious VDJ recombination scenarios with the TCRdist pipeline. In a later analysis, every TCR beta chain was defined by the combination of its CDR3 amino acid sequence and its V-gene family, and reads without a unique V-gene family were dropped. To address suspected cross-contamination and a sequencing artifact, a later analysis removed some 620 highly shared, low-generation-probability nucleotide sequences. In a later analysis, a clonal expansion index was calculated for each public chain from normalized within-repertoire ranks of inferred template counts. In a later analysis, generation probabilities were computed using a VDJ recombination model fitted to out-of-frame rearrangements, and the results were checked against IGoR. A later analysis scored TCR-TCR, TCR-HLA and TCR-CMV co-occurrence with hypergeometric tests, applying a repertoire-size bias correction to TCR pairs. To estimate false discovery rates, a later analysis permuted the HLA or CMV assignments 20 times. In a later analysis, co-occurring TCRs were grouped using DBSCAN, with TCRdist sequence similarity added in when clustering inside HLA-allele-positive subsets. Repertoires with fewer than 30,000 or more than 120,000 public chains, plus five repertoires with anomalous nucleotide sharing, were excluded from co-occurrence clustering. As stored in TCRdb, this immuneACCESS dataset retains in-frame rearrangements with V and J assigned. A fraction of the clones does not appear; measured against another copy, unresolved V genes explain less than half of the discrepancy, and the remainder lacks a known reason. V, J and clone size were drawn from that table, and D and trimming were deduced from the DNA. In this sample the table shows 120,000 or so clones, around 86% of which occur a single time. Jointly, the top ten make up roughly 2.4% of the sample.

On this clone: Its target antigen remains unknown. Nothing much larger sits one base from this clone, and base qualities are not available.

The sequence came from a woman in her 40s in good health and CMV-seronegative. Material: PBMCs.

The sequenced DNA is TGCGCCAGCAGCGATGGGGGGGGGAACACTGAAGCTTTCTTT. This yields the protein CASSDGGGNTEAFF. The rearrangement combines TRBV5-1 with TRBJ1-1; TRBD1 might be the D gene, on 5 matching bases. The CDR3 starts with the cysteine, ends with the phenylalanine, and has 14 residues. Only the CDR3 region is kept as DNA, spanning 42 bases read in frame from base 1. Looking up the germline V gene yields CDR1 SGHRS and CDR2 YFSETQ. V loses 4 bases of germline sequence and J loses 1 base, and the interval between the two ends is 11 bases. Outside the CDR3, residues come from the reference TRBV5-1 and TRBJ1-1 proteins, so the full variable domain is: KAGVTQTPRYLIKTRGQQVTLSCSPISGHRSVSWYQQTPGQGLQFLFEYFSETQRNKGNFPGRFSGRQFSNSRSEMNVSTLELGDSALYLCASSDGGGNTEAFFGQGTRLTVV.